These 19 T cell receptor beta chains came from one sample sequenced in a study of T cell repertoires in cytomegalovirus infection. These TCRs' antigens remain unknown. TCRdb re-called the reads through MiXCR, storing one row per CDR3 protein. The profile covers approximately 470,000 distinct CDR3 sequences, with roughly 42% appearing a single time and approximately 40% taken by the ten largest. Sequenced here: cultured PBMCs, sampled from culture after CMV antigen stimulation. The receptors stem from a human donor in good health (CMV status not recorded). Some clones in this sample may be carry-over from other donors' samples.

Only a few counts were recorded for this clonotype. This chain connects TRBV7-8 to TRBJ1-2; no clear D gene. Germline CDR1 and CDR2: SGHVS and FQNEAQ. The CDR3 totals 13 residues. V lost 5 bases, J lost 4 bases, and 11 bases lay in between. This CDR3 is CASSPDPLYGYTF. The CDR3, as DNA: TGTGCCAGCAGCCCGGACCCGCTCTATGGCTACACCTTC. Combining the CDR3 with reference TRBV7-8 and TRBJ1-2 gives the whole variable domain GAGVSQSPRYKVAKRGQDVALRCDPISGHVSLFWYQQALGQGPEFLTYFQNEAQLDKSGLPSDRFFAERPEGSVSTLKIQRTQQEDSAVYLCASSPDPLYGYTFGSGTRLTVV.

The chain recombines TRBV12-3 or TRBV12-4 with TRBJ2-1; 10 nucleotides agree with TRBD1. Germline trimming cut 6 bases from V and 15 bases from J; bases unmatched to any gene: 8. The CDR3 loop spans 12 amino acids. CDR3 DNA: TGTGCCAGCAGGGGCAGGGACAGGGGAACGTTCTTC. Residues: CASRGRDRGTFF.

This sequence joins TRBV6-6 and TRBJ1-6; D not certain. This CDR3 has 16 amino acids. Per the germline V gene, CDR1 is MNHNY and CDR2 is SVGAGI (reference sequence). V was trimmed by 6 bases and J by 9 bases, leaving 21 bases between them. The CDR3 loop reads CASSERAGPSGSPLHF. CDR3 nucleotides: TGTGCCAGCAGCGAGAGGGCTGGGCCGTCGGGTTCACCCCTCCACTTT.

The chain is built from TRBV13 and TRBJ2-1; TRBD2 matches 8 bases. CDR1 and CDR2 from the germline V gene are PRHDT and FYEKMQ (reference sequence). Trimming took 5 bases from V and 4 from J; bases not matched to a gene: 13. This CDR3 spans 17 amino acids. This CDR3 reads CASSPGPSGRGYNEQFF. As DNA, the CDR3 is TGTGCCAGCAGCCCAGGACCCAGCGGGAGAGGATACAATGAGCAGTTCTTC.

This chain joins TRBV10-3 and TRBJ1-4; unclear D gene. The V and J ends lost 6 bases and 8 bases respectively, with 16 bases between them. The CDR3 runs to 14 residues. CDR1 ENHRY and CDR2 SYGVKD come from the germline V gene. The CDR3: CAIRGEGSYEKLFF. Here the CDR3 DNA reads TGTGCCATCAGGGGTGAAGGGTCATACGAAAAACTGTTTTTT.

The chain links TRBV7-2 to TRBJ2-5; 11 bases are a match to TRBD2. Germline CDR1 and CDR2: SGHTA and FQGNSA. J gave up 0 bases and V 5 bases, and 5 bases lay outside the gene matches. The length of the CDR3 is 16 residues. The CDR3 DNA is TGTGCCAGCAGCCCAACTAGCGGGGGTAACCAAGAGACCCAGTACTTC. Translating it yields CASSPTSGGNQETQYF.

The CDR3 protein is CASSPEGLARTDTQYF. The DNA for the CDR3 is TGTGCCAGCTCACCCGAGGGACTAGCGCGCACAGATACGCAGTATTTT. The V gene is TRBV18, the J gene TRBJ2-3, with 10 bases identical to TRBD2. The junction had 4 bases not matched to a gene; V was cut back by 3 bases and J by 1 base. Germline V gene data show CDR1 as KGHSH and CDR2 as LQKENI. This CDR3 has 16 residues.

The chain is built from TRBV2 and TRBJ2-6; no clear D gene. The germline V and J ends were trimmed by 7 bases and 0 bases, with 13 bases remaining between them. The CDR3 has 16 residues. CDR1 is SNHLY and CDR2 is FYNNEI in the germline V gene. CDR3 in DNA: TGTGCCAGCAATTACTATTTTTTCTCTGGGGCCAACGTCCTGACTTTC. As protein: CASNYYFFSGANVLTF.

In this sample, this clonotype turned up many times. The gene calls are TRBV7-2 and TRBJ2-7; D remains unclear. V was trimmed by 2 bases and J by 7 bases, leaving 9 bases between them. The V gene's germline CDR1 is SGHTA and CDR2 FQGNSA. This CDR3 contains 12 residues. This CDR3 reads CASSLNLGEQYF. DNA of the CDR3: TGTGCCAGCAGCTTAAACCTGGGAGAGCAGTACTTC.

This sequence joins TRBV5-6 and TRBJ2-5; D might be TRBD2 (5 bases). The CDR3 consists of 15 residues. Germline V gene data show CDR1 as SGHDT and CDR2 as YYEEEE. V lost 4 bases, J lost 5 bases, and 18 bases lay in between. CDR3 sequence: CASSASTTQGETQYF. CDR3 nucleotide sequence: TGTGCCAGCAGCGCCTCGACTACCCAAGGGGAGACCCAGTACTTC. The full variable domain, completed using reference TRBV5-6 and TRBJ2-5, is DAGVTQSPTHLIKTRGQQVTLRCSPKSGHDTVSWYQQALGQGPQFIFQYYEEEERQRGNFPDRFSGHQFPNYSSELNVNALLLGDSALYLCASSASTTQGETQYFGPGTRLLVL.

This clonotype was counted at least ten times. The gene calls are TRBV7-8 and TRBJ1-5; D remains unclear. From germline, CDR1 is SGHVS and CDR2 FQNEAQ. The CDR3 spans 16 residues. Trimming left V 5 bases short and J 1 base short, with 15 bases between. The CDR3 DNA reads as TGTGCCAGCAGCCCCGTGCGGGTGGGGAGCAATCAGCCCCAGCATTTT. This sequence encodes CASSPVRVGSNQPQHF.

CDR3: CASSPIGGYFGDTQYF. The DNA for the CDR3 is TGTGCCAGCAGCCCCATCGGGGGGTACTTCGGAGATACGCAGTATTTT. The V call is TRBV7-9, the J call TRBJ2-3, with TRBD2 matching over 7 bases. The V gene end was trimmed by 5 bases and the J gene end by 5 bases; junction bases not matched to a gene: 13. This CDR3 contains 16 residues. Germline CDR1 and CDR2: SEHNR and FQNEAQ (reference sequence).

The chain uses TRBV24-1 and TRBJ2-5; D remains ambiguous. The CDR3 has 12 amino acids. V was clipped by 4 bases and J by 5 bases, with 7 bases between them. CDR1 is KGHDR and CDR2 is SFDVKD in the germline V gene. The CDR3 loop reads CATSDPPETQYF. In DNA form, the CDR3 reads TGTGCCACCAGTGACCCCCCGGAGACCCAGTACTTC.

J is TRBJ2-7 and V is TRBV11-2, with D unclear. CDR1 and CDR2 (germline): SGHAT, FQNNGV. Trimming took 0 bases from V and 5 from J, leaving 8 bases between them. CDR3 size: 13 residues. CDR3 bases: TGTGCCAGCAGCTTAGATCTTGGAAACGAGCAGTACTTC. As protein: CASSLDLGNEQYF.

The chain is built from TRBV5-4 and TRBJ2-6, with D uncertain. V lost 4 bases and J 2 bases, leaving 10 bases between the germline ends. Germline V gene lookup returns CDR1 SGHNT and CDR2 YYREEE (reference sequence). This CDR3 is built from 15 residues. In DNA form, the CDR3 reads TGTGCCAGCAGCACGAACCTCCCTGGGGCCAACGTCCTGACTTTC. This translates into CASSTNLPGANVLTF.

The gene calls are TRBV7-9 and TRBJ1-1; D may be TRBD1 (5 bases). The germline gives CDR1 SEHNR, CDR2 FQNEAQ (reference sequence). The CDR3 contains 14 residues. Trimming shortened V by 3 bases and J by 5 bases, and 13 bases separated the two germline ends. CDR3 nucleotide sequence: TGTGCCAGCAGCTTTGACAGTCGAGCAACTGAAGCTTTCTTT. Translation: CASSFDSRATEAFF.

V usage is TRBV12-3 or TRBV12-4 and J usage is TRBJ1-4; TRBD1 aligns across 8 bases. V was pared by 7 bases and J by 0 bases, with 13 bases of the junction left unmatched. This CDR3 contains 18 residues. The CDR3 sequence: CASTSKTGVLSTNEKLFF. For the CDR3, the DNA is TGTGCCAGCACCTCAAAGACAGGGGTCTTGTCAACTAATGAAAAACTGTTTTTT.

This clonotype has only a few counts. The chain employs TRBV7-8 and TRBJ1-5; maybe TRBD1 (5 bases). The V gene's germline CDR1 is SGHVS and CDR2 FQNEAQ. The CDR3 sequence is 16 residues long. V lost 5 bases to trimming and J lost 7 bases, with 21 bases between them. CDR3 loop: CASSPSPAGSWQPQHF. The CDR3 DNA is TGTGCCAGCAGCCCAAGCCCCGCAGGGTCTTGGCAGCCCCAGCATTTT.

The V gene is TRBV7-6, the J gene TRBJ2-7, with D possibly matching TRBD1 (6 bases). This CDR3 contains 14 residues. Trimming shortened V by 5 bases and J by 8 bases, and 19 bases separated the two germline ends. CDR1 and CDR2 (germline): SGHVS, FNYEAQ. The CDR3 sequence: CASSPRDTIRKQYF. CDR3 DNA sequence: TGTGCCAGCAGCCCTCGGGACACCATAAGAAAGCAGTACTTC. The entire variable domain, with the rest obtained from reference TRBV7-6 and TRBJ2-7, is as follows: GAGVSQSPRYKVTKRGQDVALRCDPISGHVSLYWYRQALGQGPEFLTYFNYEAQQDKSGLPNDRFSAERPEGSISTLTIQRTEQRDSAMYRCASSPRDTIRKQYFGPGTRLTVT.